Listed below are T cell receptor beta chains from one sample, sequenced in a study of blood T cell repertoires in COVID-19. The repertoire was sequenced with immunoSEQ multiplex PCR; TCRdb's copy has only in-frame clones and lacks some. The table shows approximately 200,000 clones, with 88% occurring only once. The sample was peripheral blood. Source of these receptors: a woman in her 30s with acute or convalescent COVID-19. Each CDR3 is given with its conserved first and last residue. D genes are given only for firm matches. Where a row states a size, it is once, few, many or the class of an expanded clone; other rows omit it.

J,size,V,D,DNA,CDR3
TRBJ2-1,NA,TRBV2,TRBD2,TGTGCCAGCAAGGAGACTAGCGGGATCAATGAGCAGTTCTTC,CASKETSGINEQFF
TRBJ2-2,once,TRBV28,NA,TGTGCCAGCAGCTTACAGACTGGCGGGGAGCTGTTTTTT,CASSLQTGGELFF
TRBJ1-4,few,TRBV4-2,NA,TGTGCCAGCAGCCAAGCCGCGGCAGCGTTAACTAATGAAAAACTGTTTTTT,CASSQAAAALTNEKLFF
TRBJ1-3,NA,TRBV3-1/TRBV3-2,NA,TGTGCCAGCAGCCAAGAGGAGCGCTCTGGAAACACCATATATTTT,CASSQEERSGNTIYF
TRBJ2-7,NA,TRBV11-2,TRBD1,TGTGCCAGCAGCTTCCGGACAGGGGGCGAGCAGTACTTC,CASSFRTGGEQYF
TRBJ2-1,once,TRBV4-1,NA,TGCGCCAGCAGCCAACCGACTAGAGGCAATGAGCAGTTCTTC,CASSQPTRGNEQFF
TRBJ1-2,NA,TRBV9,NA,TGTGCCAGCAGCGTACGACAGAACCATGGCTACACCTTC,CASSVRQNHGYTF
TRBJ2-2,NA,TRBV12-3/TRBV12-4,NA,TGTACAAGCCGGGAGAGGGCCACCGGGGAGCTGTTTTTT,CTSRERATGELFF
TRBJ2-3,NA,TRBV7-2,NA,TGTGCCAGCTGTCCGGGAGTGGGGAAAGATACGCAGTATTTT,CASCPGVGKDTQYF
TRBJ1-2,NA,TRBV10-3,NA,TGTGCCATCAGTGAGGAAGCAGGGACTTACTATGGCTACACCTTC,CAISEEAGTYYGYTF
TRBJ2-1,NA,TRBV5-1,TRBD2,TGCGCCAGCAGCTTGGAGGGACTAGCGGGAGATGGGCAGTTCTTC,CASSLEGLAGDGQFF
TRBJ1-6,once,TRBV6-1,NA,TGTGCCAGCAGTGAAACAGCAAATAATTCACCCCTCCACTTT,CASSETANNSPLHF
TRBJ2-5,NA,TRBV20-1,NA,TGCAGTGCTAGTAAGACCTCGGGAGAGACCCAGTACTTC,CSASKTSGETQYF
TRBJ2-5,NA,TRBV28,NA,TGTGCCAGCAGTTTATGGGGCGGGCAAGAGACCCAGTACTTC,CASSLWGGQETQYF
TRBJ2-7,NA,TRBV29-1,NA,TGCAGCGTTGGAGGGTCCTACGAGCAGTACTTC,CSVGGSYEQYF
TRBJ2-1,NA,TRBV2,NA,TGTGCCAGCTCCACCTACAATGAGCAGTTCTTC,CASSTYNEQFF
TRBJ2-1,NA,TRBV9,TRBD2,TGTGCCAGCAGCGAAACGGGAGGCATCTCCTACAATGAGCAGTTCTTC,CASSETGGISYNEQFF
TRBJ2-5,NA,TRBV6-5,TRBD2,TGTGCCAGCAGAGCAACCGGGACTAGGCAAGAGACCCAGTACTTC,CASRATGTRQETQYF
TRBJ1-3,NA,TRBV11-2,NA,TGTGCCAGCAGCTCGCCCGGGAATCGGGCTAAAGGAAACACCATATATTTT,CASSSPGNRAKGNTIYF
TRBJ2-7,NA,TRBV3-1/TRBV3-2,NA,TGTGCCAGCAGCAAGGGAAAGGGGCCTGGGATAACCTACGAGCAGTACTTC,CASSKGKGPGITYEQYF
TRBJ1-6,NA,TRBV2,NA,TGTGCCAGCAGTGAAGGATCAGCGTCACCCCTCCACTTT,CASSEGSASPLHF
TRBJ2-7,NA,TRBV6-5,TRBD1,TGTGCCAGCAGTTACACCGGACAGGGACCCTACGAGCAGTACTTC,CASSYTGQGPYEQYF
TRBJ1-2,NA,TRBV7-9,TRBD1,TGTGCCAGCAGCCCAGGGGGATTTTATGGCTACACCTTC,CASSPGGFYGYTF
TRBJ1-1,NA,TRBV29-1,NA,TGCAGCGTCGGACAAGCCCGGCCAAACACTGAAGCTTTCTTT,CSVGQARPNTEAFF
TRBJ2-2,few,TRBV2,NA,TGTGCCAGCAGTTTTGAGTCCCTAGCGAACACCGGGGAGCTGTTTTTT,CASSFESLANTGELFF
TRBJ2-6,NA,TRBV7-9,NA,TGTGCCAGCAGCACTACACAGGCTGCTGGGGCCAACGTCCTGACTTTC,CASSTTQAAGANVLTF
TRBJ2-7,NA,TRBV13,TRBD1,TGTGCCAGCAGTACCACAGGGGGTAGGGGCTACGAGCAGTACTTC,CASSTTGGRGYEQYF
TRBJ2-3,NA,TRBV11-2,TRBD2,TGTGCCAGCAGCTTCGCCAAGGGACTAGCGGGAAGTTTGGATACGCAGTATTTT,CASSFAKGLAGSLDTQYF
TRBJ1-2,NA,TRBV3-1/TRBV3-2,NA,TGTGCCAGCAGCCAAGATCTTACAGACTATGGCTACACCTTC,CASSQDLTDYGYTF
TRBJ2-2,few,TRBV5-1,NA,TGCGCCAGCAGCGTGAAGACAGGTCTGGAGCTGTTTTTT,CASSVKTGLELFF
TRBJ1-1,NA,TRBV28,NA,TGTGCCAGCATCACCCCCAGGAGGGACACTGAAGCTTTCTTT,CASITPRRDTEAFF
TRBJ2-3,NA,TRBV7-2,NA,TGTGCCAGCAGCTTAGGGGCAGGCAATATGCAGTATTTT,CASSLGAGNMQYF
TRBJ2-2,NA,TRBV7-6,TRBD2,TGTGCCAGCAGCTTAAACCTAGCGGGGACCGGGGAGCTGTTTTTT,CASSLNLAGTGELFF
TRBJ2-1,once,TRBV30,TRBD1,TGTGCCTGGAGTGTAGGGGGCGCGCAGGAGCAGTTCTTC,CAWSVGGAQEQFF
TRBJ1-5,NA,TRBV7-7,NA,TGTGCTAGCAGCTTAGACCGGGGTCAGCCCCAGCATTTT,CASSLDRGQPQHF
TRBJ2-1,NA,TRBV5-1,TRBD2,TGCGCCAGCAGCTACGCGGGGACTAGCCTCAATGAGCAGTTCTTC,CASSYAGTSLNEQFF
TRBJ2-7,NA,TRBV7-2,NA,TGTGCCAGCAGCGAGGGCCCTACAGGGTACTACGAGCAGTACTTC,CASSEGPTGYYEQYF
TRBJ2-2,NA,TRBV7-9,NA,TGTGCCGTACTTGGAGATAACACCGGGGAGCTGTTTTTT,CAVLGDNTGELFF
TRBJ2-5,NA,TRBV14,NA,TGTGCCAGCAACCCCTTCGGGTCGGAGACCCAGTACTTC,CASNPFGSETQYF
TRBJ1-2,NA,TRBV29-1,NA,TGCAGCGCAGCGGCGGGAGGGGGTGGGCTTGCTGGCTACACCTTC,CSAAAGGGGLAGYTF
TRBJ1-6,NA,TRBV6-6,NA,TGTGCCAGCAGCCCGACAGACTCACCCCTCCACTTT,CASSPTDSPLHF
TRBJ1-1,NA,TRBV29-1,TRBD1,TGCAGCGTTGACTGGGGACAGGGGATGACTGAAGCTTTCTTT,CSVDWGQGMTEAFF
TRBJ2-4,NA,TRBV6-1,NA,TGTGCCAGCAGTGAAGCGCGATACATTCAGTACTTC,CASSEARYIQYF
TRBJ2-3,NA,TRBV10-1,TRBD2,TGCGCCAGCAGTGAGCGGTATGAAGCGGGAGCCACAGATACGCAGTATTTT,CASSERYEAGATDTQYF
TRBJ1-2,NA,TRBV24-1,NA,TGTGCGACCGGCAGCGGTTATGGCTACACCTTC,CATGSGYGYTF
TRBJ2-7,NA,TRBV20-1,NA,TGCAGTGCTAGTCGGGGAGACGAGCAGTACTTC,CSASRGDEQYF
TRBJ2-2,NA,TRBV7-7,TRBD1,TGTGCTAGCAGCTCGGGACAGTACACCGGGGAGCTGTTTTTT,CASSSGQYTGELFF
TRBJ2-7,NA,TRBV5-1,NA,TGCGCCACCGGGATCGACTCCTACGAGCAGTACTTC,CATGIDSYEQYF
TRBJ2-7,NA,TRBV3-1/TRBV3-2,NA,TGTGCCAGCAGCCAGCGGGGGCTCTACGAGCAGTACTTC,CASSQRGLYEQYF
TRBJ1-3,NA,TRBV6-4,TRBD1,TGTGCCAGCACCCGGACAGGGCTGGACTCAACAGACACCATATATTTT,CASTRTGLDSTDTIYF
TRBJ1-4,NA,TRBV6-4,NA,TGTGCCACCCTAAGTCCAACTAATGAAAAACTGTTTTTT,CATLSPTNEKLFF